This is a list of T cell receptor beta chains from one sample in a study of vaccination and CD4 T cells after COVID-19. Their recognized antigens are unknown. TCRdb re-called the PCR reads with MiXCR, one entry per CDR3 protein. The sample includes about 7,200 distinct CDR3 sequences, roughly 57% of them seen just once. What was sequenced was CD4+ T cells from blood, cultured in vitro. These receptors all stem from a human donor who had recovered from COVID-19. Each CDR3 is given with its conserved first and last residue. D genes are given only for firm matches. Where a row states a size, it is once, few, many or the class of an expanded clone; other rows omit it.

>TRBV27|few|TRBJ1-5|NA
CASSERAYDQPQHF
TGTGCCAGCTCAGAGCGTGCCTACGATCAGCCCCAGCATTTT
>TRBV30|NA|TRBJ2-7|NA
CAWSRGAYEQYF
TGTGCCTGGAGCCGGGGTGCCTACGAGCAGTACTTC
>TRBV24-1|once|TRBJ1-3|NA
CATSRGGRGNTIYF
TGTGCCACCAGTCGCGGGGGGAGAGGAAACACCATATATTTT
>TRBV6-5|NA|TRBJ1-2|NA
CASSYDRNYGYTF
TGTGCCAGCAGTTACGACAGGAACTATGGCTACACCTTC
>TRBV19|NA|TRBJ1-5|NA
CASSMGRGDNQPQHF
TGTGCCAGTAGTATGGGGAGAGGAGACAATCAGCCCCAGCATTTT
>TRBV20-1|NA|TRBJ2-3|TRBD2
CSAIHPKLAGPKGDTQYF
TGCAGTGCCATACACCCTAAACTAGCGGGGCCCAAGGGAGATACGCAGTATTTT
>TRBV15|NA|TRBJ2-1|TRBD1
CATSRDRDSSYNEQFF
TGTGCCACCAGCAGAGATAGGGACAGCTCCTACAATGAGCAGTTCTTC
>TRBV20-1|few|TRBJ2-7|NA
CSARRDSYEQYF
TGCAGTGCTAGAAGAGACTCCTACGAGCAGTACTTC
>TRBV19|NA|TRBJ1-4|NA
CASRLPGGEKLFF
TGTGCCAGCCGCCTCCCCGGAGGGGAAAAACTGTTTTTT
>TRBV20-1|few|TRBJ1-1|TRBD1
CSAQGGNTVNTEAFF
TGCAGTGCTCAGGGGGGGAATACAGTGAACACTGAAGCTTTCTTT
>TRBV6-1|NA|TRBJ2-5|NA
CASSKPGTVIQETQYF
TGTGCCAGCAGTAAGCCCGGGACCGTCATCCAAGAGACCCAGTACTTC
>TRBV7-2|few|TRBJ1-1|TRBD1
CASSLGQGASEAFF
TGTGCCAGCAGCTTAGGTCAGGGGGCTTCTGAAGCTTTCTTT
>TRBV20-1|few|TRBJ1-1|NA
CSARDPSGAVNTEAFF
TGCAGTGCTAGAGATCCGTCGGGGGCAGTAAACACTGAAGCTTTCTTT
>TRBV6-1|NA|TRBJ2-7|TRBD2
CASSGTSGAYEQYF
TGTGCCAGCAGTGGGACTAGCGGGGCCTACGAGCAGTACTTC
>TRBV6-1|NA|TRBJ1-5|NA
CASRVSFNQPQHF
TGTGCCAGCAGGGTCTCTTTCAATCAGCCCCAGCATTTT